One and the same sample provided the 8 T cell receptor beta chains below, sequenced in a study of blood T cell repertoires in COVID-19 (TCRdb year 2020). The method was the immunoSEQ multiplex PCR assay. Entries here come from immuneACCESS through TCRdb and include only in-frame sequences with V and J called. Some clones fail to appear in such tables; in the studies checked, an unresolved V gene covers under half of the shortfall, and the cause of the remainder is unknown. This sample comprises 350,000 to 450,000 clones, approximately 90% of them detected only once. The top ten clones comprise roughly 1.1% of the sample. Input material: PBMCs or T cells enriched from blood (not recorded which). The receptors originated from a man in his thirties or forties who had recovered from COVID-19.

CDR3 in amino acids: CASRGEVRTDTQYF. As DNA, the CDR3 is TGTGCCAGCAGGGGGGAGGTTCGCACAGATACGCAGTATTTT. V gene TRBV27 combines with J gene TRBJ2-3; possibly TRBD2 for D (6 bases). Germline assignment: CDR1 MNHEY and CDR2 SMNVEV (reference sequence). The V gene lost 6 bases and the J gene lost 1 base, with 11 bases spanning the gap. This CDR3 is 14 amino acids long.

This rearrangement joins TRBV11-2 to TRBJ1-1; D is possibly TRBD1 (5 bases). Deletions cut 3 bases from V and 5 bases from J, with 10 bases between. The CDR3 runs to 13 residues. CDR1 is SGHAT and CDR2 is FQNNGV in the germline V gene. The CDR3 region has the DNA TGTGCCAGCAGCTTTCAGGGTGCGACTGAAGCTTTCTTT. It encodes CASSFQGATEAFF.

The CDR3, as DNA: TGTGCCAGCTCACCCGGGACAGCCGTCTATGGCTACACCTTC. Its translation is CASSPGTAVYGYTF. The rearrangement uses TRBV18 and TRBJ1-2; 7 positions match TRBD1. Germline lookup yields CDR1 KGHSH and CDR2 LQKENI. The CDR3 has 14 amino acids. V lost 3 bases and J lost 4; bases outside the gene matches: 5.

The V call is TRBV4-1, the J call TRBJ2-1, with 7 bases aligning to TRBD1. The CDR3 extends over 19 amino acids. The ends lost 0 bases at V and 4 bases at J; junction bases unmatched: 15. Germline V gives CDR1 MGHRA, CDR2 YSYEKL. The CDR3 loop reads CASSQDTLRRQGFYNEQFF. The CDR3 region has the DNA TGCGCCAGCAGCCAAGACACTCTTCGGCGACAGGGTTTTTACAATGAGCAGTTCTTC.

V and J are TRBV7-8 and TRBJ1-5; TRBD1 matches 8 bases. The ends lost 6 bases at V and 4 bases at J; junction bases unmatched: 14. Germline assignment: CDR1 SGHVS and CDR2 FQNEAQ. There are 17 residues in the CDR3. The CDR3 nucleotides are TGTGCCAGCAGTGGACAGGGAGGCCCTGCAGGTAATCAGCCCCAGCATTTT. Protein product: CASSGQGGPAGNQPQHF.

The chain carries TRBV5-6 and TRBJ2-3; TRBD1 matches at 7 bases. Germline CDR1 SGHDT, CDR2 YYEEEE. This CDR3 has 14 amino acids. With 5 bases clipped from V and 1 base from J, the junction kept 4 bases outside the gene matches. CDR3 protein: CASRWTGRTDTQYF. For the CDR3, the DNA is TGTGCCAGCAGATGGACAGGCCGCACAGATACGCAGTATTTT.

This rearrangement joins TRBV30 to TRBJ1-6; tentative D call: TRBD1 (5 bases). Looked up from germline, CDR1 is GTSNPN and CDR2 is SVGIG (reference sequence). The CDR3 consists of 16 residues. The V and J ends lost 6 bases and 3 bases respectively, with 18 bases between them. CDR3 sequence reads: CACSRGGRNYNSPLHF. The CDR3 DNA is TGTGCCTGCTCTAGGGGAGGACGGAACTATAATTCACCCCTCCACTTT.

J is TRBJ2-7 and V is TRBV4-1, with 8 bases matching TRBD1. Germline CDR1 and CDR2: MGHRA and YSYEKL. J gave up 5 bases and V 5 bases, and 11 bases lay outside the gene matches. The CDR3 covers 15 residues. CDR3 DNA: TGCGCCAGCAGCATCAAGACAGGGGACCGCCACGAGCAGTACTTC. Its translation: CASSIKTGDRHEQYF.